This is a list of T cell receptor beta chains from one sample in a study of shared clonotypes between healthy human individuals. Some clones are missing from TCRdb's copy, which holds only in-frame ones; the method was immunoSEQ multiplex PCR. The sample includes 2.3 million or so clones, more than 85% of them seen just once. The specimen sequenced was naive CD4+ T cells from PBMCs. The receptors stem from a young man in good health. Some clones in this sample may be carry-over from other donors' samples. Each CDR3 is given with its conserved first and last residue. The D gene is left open where the match is weak. Not all rows give a size; the values are once, few, many and, for expanded clones, a class.

D gene: NA
clone size: NA
V gene: TRBV28
J gene: TRBJ2-6
CDR3 protein: CASSSTTGSGANVLTF
CDR3 DNA: TGTGCCAGCAGTTCTACTACAGGGTCTGGGGCCAACGTCCTGACTTTC

D gene: TRBD1
clone size: NA
V gene: TRBV5-1
J gene: TRBJ1-5
CDR3 protein: CASSLESGGAGQPQHF
CDR3 DNA: TGCGCCAGCAGCTTGGAGTCAGGGGGCGCGGGTCAGCCCCAGCATTTT

D gene: NA
clone size: NA
V gene: TRBV4-2
J gene: TRBJ2-3
CDR3 protein: CATSPGARVPDTQYF
CDR3 DNA: TGTGCCACCTCCCCGGGAGCTAGAGTCCCAGATACGCAGTATTTT

D gene: NA
clone size: NA
V gene: TRBV25-1
J gene: TRBJ1-4
CDR3 protein: CASSPGLTGEKLFF
CDR3 DNA: TGTGCCAGCAGCCCGGGTCTAACGGGTGAAAAACTGTTTTTT

D gene: NA
clone size: NA
V gene: TRBV6-1
J gene: TRBJ2-7
CDR3 protein: CASRARTGVYEQYF
CDR3 DNA: TGTGCCAGCAGGGCCCGGACGGGGGTCTACGAGCAGTACTTC

D gene: NA
clone size: NA
V gene: TRBV29-1
J gene: TRBJ2-2
CDR3 protein: CSVARGSGTGELFF
CDR3 DNA: TGCAGCGTTGCCCGGGGGTCGGGAACCGGGGAGCTGTTTTTT

D gene: TRBD1
clone size: NA
V gene: TRBV9
J gene: TRBJ1-1
CDR3 protein: CASSVEGRKGSGGAESEAFF
CDR3 DNA: TGTGCCAGCAGCGTAGAAGGTAGGAAGGGGTCAGGGGGCGCAGAATCTGAAGCTTTCTTT

D gene: TRBD1
clone size: NA
V gene: TRBV25-1
J gene: TRBJ2-7
CDR3 protein: CASLGQGNGYEQYF
CDR3 DNA: TGTGCCAGCCTCGGACAGGGGAACGGTTACGAGCAGTACTTC

D gene: NA
clone size: NA
V gene: TRBV28
J gene: TRBJ2-7
CDR3 protein: CASSLGRVFIYEQYF
CDR3 DNA: TGTGCCAGCAGTTTAGGGCGGGTCTTCATCTACGAGCAGTACTTC

D gene: NA
clone size: NA
V gene: TRBV30
J gene: TRBJ1-1
CDR3 protein: CAWSVSPVTEAFF
CDR3 DNA: TGTGCCTGGAGTGTAAGCCCGGTCACTGAAGCTTTCTTT

D gene: TRBD2
clone size: NA
V gene: TRBV5-1
J gene: TRBJ2-1
CDR3 protein: CASSYHRTSGNDNEQFF
CDR3 DNA: TGCGCCAGCAGCTACCACAGGACTAGCGGGAACGACAATGAGCAGTTCTTC

D gene: NA
clone size: NA
V gene: TRBV29-1
J gene: TRBJ2-5
CDR3 protein: CSVDRAKQETQYF
CDR3 DNA: TGCAGCGTTGACAGGGCGAAACAAGAGACCCAGTACTTC

D gene: NA
clone size: NA
V gene: TRBV5-4
J gene: TRBJ1-1
CDR3 protein: CASSLEMNTEAFF
CDR3 DNA: TGTGCCAGCAGCCTTGAAATGAACACTGAAGCTTTCTTT

D gene: TRBD1
clone size: NA
V gene: TRBV10-3
J gene: TRBJ1-1
CDR3 protein: CAIRPGQGMNTEAFF
CDR3 DNA: TGTGCCATCAGACCGGGACAGGGGATGAACACTGAAGCTTTCTTT

D gene: NA
clone size: NA
V gene: TRBV5-1
J gene: TRBJ1-4
CDR3 protein: CASSPGGTAVNEKLFF
CDR3 DNA: TGCGCCAGCAGCCCCGGGGGAACAGCAGTAAATGAAAAACTGTTTTTT

D gene: NA
clone size: NA
V gene: TRBV4-1
J gene: TRBJ1-2
CDR3 protein: CASSQGYAPYGYTF
CDR3 DNA: TGCGCCAGCAGCCAAGGGTATGCCCCCTATGGCTACACCTTC

D gene: NA
clone size: NA
V gene: TRBV5-3
J gene: TRBJ2-2
CDR3 protein: CARSRGPLGAGELFF
CDR3 DNA: TGTGCCAGAAGCAGGGGACCGCTCGGGGCCGGGGAGCTGTTTTTT

D gene: NA
clone size: NA
V gene: TRBV7-9
J gene: TRBJ1-3
CDR3 protein: CASSFPRNTIYF
CDR3 DNA: TGTGCCAGCAGCTTCCCGCGCAACACCATATATTTT

D gene: TRBD2
clone size: NA
V gene: TRBV15
J gene: TRBJ2-1
CDR3 protein: CATSRDLAGVNEQFF
CDR3 DNA: TGTGCCACCAGCAGAGATCTTGCGGGAGTGAATGAGCAGTTCTTC

D gene: TRBD1
clone size: NA
V gene: TRBV28
J gene: TRBJ2-7
CDR3 protein: CATTMGQLYEQYF
CDR3 DNA: TGTGCCACCACTATGGGACAGCTCTACGAGCAGTACTTC

D gene: NA
clone size: NA
V gene: TRBV6-6
J gene: TRBJ1-2
CDR3 protein: CASSIVGYGYTF
CDR3 DNA: TGTGCCAGCAGTATCGTAGGCTATGGCTACACCTTC

D gene: TRBD1
clone size: NA
V gene: TRBV7-2
J gene: TRBJ1-5
CDR3 protein: CASSLMGTVEGQPQHF
CDR3 DNA: TGTGCCAGCAGCTTAATGGGGACAGTGGAGGGCCAGCCCCAGCATTTT

D gene: NA
clone size: NA
V gene: TRBV6-1
J gene: TRBJ2-2
CDR3 protein: CASGRGDVGELFF
CDR3 DNA: TGTGCCAGCGGCAGGGGGGATGTGGGGGAGCTGTTTTTT

D gene: TRBD2
clone size: NA
V gene: TRBV4-1
J gene: TRBJ2-3
CDR3 protein: CASSQDLAGGTDTQYF
CDR3 DNA: TGCGCCAGCAGCCAAGATCTGGCGGGAGGCACAGATACGCAGTATTTT

D gene: NA
clone size: few
V gene: TRBV11-2
J gene: TRBJ1-1
CDR3 protein: CASSLVRTEAFF
CDR3 DNA: TGTGCCAGCAGCTTAGTTCGGACTGAAGCTTTCTTT

D gene: NA
clone size: NA
V gene: TRBV5-4
J gene: TRBJ2-1
CDR3 protein: CASSSTWNEQFF
CDR3 DNA: TGTGCCAGCAGCTCGACCTGGAATGAGCAGTTCTTC

D gene: TRBD1
clone size: NA
V gene: TRBV28
J gene: TRBJ2-7
CDR3 protein: CASSSPGTGEPYEQYF
CDR3 DNA: TGTGCCAGCAGTTCTCCGGGGACAGGGGAGCCCTACGAGCAGTACTTC

D gene: TRBD2
clone size: NA
V gene: TRBV13
J gene: TRBJ2-7
CDR3 protein: CASSLGSRFLREDYEQYF
CDR3 DNA: TGTGCCAGCAGCTTAGGGTCCAGGTTCTTACGGGAGGACTACGAGCAGTACTTC

D gene: NA
clone size: NA
V gene: TRBV28
J gene: TRBJ2-1
CDR3 protein: CASDPGRPGLHYNEQFF
CDR3 DNA: TGTGCCAGCGATCCCGGCCGCCCGGGACTTCACTACAATGAGCAGTTCTTC

D gene: TRBD1
clone size: once
V gene: TRBV6-5
J gene: TRBJ1-5
CDR3 protein: CASSSTGTGQHF
CDR3 DNA: TGTGCCAGCAGTTCAACCGGGACAGGGCAGCATTTT

D gene: TRBD1
clone size: NA
V gene: TRBV6-6
J gene: TRBJ1-2
CDR3 protein: CASSYGTGLRYGYTF
CDR3 DNA: TGTGCCAGCAGTTACGGGACAGGGTTACGATATGGCTACACCTTC

D gene: NA
clone size: NA
V gene: TRBV5-1
J gene: TRBJ2-7
CDR3 protein: CASSLTGNYEQYF
CDR3 DNA: TGCGCCAGCAGCTTGACAGGGAACTACGAGCAGTACTTC

D gene: TRBD2
clone size: NA
V gene: TRBV7-3
J gene: TRBJ2-1
CDR3 protein: CASSPSFILAGMVNEQFF
CDR3 DNA: TGTGCCAGCAGCCCGTCGTTTATCCTAGCGGGAATGGTGAATGAGCAGTTCTTC

D gene: TRBD1
clone size: NA
V gene: TRBV29-1
J gene: TRBJ2-5
CDR3 protein: CSALPGQGDGETQYF
CDR3 DNA: TGCAGCGCCTTACCTGGACAGGGTGATGGCGAGACCCAGTACTTC

D gene: NA
clone size: NA
V gene: TRBV6-6
J gene: TRBJ1-1
CDR3 protein: CASTPRSLANTEAFF
CDR3 DNA: TGTGCCAGCACCCCAAGGTCCCTAGCGAACACTGAAGCTTTCTTT

D gene: TRBD2
clone size: NA
V gene: TRBV7-3
J gene: TRBJ2-7
CDR3 protein: CASSQLAGPYEQYF
CDR3 DNA: TGTGCCAGCAGCCAGCTAGCGGGACCTTACGAGCAGTACTTC

D gene: NA
clone size: NA
V gene: TRBV2
J gene: TRBJ1-2
CDR3 protein: CASSEGAGGGYTF
CDR3 DNA: TGTGCCAGCAGTGAGGGCGCGGGGGGTGGCTACACCTTC

D gene: NA
clone size: NA
V gene: TRBV29-1
J gene: TRBJ1-1
CDR3 protein: CSVEDQGNTEAFF
CDR3 DNA: TGCAGCGTTGAAGATCAAGGGAACACTGAAGCTTTCTTT

D gene: NA
clone size: NA
V gene: TRBV9
J gene: TRBJ1-2
CDR3 protein: CASSPAGVLSGYTF
CDR3 DNA: TGTGCCAGCAGTCCCGCCGGGGTTCTCTCTGGCTACACCTTC

D gene: TRBD1
clone size: NA
V gene: TRBV27
J gene: TRBJ2-7
CDR3 protein: CASSPRARTTGYGGEQYF
CDR3 DNA: TGTGCCAGCAGTCCGAGGGCCCGGACGACAGGGTACGGAGGAGAGCAGTACTTC

D gene: NA
clone size: NA
V gene: TRBV5-1
J gene: TRBJ2-7
CDR3 protein: CASSSGDLTYEQYF
CDR3 DNA: TGCGCCAGCAGTTCCGGGGATTTGACCTACGAGCAGTACTTC

D gene: NA
clone size: NA
V gene: TRBV30
J gene: TRBJ1-6
CDR3 protein: CAWSLGLSSYNSPLHF
CDR3 DNA: TGTGCCTGGAGTCTAGGGCTGAGCTCCTATAATTCACCCCTCCACTTT

D gene: NA
clone size: few
V gene: TRBV20-1
J gene: TRBJ1-1
CDR3 protein: CSASSVTEAFF
CDR3 DNA: TGCAGTGCTAGTTCGGTCACTGAAGCTTTCTTT

D gene: NA
clone size: NA
V gene: TRBV5-1
J gene: TRBJ2-1
CDR3 protein: CASSFGQQANEQFF
CDR3 DNA: TGCGCCAGCAGCTTTGGACAGCAGGCCAATGAGCAGTTCTTC

D gene: TRBD1
clone size: NA
V gene: TRBV11-2
J gene: TRBJ1-3
CDR3 protein: CASSASGGQSAIYF
CDR3 DNA: TGTGCCAGCAGCGCGTCCGGGGGACAGAGCGCCATATATTTT